The source of this T cell receptor beta chain is a study of regulatory T cells in long-lasting Graves disease. With iRepertoire HTBI primers and Arm-PCR of CDR3 regions, TCR beta libraries were built. MiXCR, run by TCRdb on the multiplex PCR reads, gives a single entry per CDR3 protein. The sample lists about 560,000 distinct CDR3 sequences, 16% occurring once. The sample holds a few counts of this clonotype. Time point defined: newly diagnosed GD, antithyroid drugs for less than 3 months. Preparation of the TCR library used RNA extracted from PBMCs. The CDR3 is 15 residues long. Trimming took 6 bases from V and 0 from J, leaving 11 bases between them. Germline V gene sequence: CDR1 MNHNS, CDR2 SASEGT. This sample also belongs to another study, concerning T cells in Graves' hyperthyroidism and ophthalmopathy.

The sequence was collected from a man younger than 30 with Graves disease. This specimen was peripheral blood mononuclear cells (PBMCs), taken at new diagnosis, from a patient treated with antithyroid drugs. V and J are TRBV6-1 and TRBJ2-2; no clear D gene. CDR3 sequence reads: CASRISTANTGELFF. CDR3 coding DNA: TGTGCCAGCAGAATAAGTACCGCGAACACCGGGGAGCTGTTTTTT.